This T cell receptor (beta chain) comes out of a study of cytomegalovirus exposure and HLA in healthy donors. Study overall: A prior study identified some 100 million unique TCR beta sequences from 190 million or so T cells. Study-wide points: Overall, 164 TCR beta chains were annotated as cytomegalovirus-associated. Across all donors, roughly uniform sequencing depth was an assumption of the presence/absence analyses. A few chains linked to CMV were shown in vitro to be specific for CMV antigens.

With 60 Vbeta and 13 Jbeta primers, the PCR was carried out. Repertoires were generated with immunoSEQ multiplex PCR, while TCRdb's copy carries only in-frame clones and drops some. The sample table includes under 40,000 clones. Regarding this clone: Its antigen remains unidentified.

Germline loops: CDR1 SGHAT, CDR2 FQNNGV. V was clipped by 5 bases and J by 4 bases, with 14 bases between them. The CDR3 has 15 residues. This receptor was identified in a female donor in good health and CMV-seronegative. The sample was PBMCs. The chain employs TRBV11-2 and TRBJ2-2; a weak D match, TRBD1 (6 bases). CDR3 amino acids: CASSPGTLITGELFF. The CDR3 region has the DNA TGTGCCAGCAGCCCCGGGACACTTATCACCGGGGAGCTGTTTTTT.